This T cell receptor (beta chain) was sequenced during a study of T cells after yellow fever vaccination. This clonotype was counted between two and nine times. CDR1 and CDR2 from the germline V gene are SGHRS and YFSETQ. This CDR3 comprises 15 residues. Unmatched junction bases numbered 6, after V lost 0 bases and J lost 4 bases. TCRdb re-called the 5' RACE reads through MiXCR, storing one row per CDR3 protein. In the table there are some 560,000 distinct CDR3 sequences, 15% to 20% of which are singletons. The chain carries TRBV5-1 and TRBJ1-2; TRBD1 matches 7 bases. Sequencing was performed on PBMCs, taken 15 days after the yellow fever booster vaccination. The clonotype was recovered from a man between 25 and 39 years old who received the YFV17D yellow fever vaccine. The CDR3 loop is CASSLEAAGGYGYTF. The DNA for the CDR3 is TGCGCCAGCAGCTTGGAGGCGGCAGGGGGCTATGGCTACACCTTC.